This entry lists 8 T cell receptor beta chains sequenced from one sample in a study of graft-versus-host responses after intestinal transplantation (dated by TCRdb to about 2021). The sample's time point label is to be understood as: cells obtained before transplantation from donor or recipient. Which antigens these TCRs recognize remains unknown. The library was built by means of the immunoSEQ multiplex PCR assay. TCRdb provides this immuneACCESS table in a form limited to in-frame rearrangements. Some clones are lacking; in checked studies, under half of them reflect an unresolved V gene, and why the rest are absent is not known. The sample yields tens of thousands of clones; approximately 95% were counted once. Of the sample, 0.23% falls within the top ten clones. Sample: unstimulated CD8+ T cells sorted from spleen or lymph node cells, taken before transplant. The receptor set was obtained from a human donor who was the organ donor for an intestinal transplant.

The gene calls are TRBV13 and TRBJ1-1; D is ambiguous. V lost 2 bases to trimming and J lost 0 bases, with 10 bases between them. There are 15 residues in the CDR3. Germline V CDR1 and CDR2: PRHDT, FYEKMQ (reference sequence). DNA of the CDR3: TGTGCCAGCAGCTTATCCCCCAGTCTGAACACTGAAGCTTTCTTT. Its translation is CASSLSPSLNTEAFF. Together with reference TRBV13 and TRBJ1-1, the CDR3 gives the full variable domain: AAGVIQSPRHLIKEKRETATLKCYPIPRHDTVYWYQQGPGQDPQFLISFYEKMQSDKGSIPDRFSAQQFSDYHSELNMSSLELGDSALYFCASSLSPSLNTEAFFGQGTRLTVV.

The chain has TRBV13 and TRBJ2-7; unclear D gene. From germline, CDR1 is PRHDT and CDR2 FYEKMQ (reference sequence). V dropped 6 bases and J dropped 1 base, with 10 bases sitting between them. This CDR3 has 13 amino acids. The CDR3 is CASRIQLSYEQYF. CDR3 nucleotide sequence: TGTGCCAGCAGGATACAACTTTCCTACGAGCAGTACTTC.

The chain uses TRBV27 and TRBJ2-3; TRBD2 matches at 10 bases. The CDR3 contains 15 residues. V gave up 4 bases and J gave up 4 bases; unmatched junction bases: 5. Germline-derived CDR1 and CDR2 are MNHEY and SMNVEV (reference sequence). The CDR3 reads CASSYLAGVADTQYF. CDR3 bases: TGTGCCAGCAGTTATCTAGCGGGGGTTGCAGATACGCAGTATTTT.

This clone was recorded once. The chain carries TRBV7-3 and TRBJ2-7; the D gene is possibly TRBD1 (6 bases). The CDR3 sequence is 17 residues long. V lost 4 bases to trimming and J lost 3 bases, with 22 bases between them. Per the germline V gene, CDR1 is SGHTA and CDR2 is FQGTGA. CDR3 bases: TGTGCCAGCAGCTCAACGACAGGTCTTATCCTCAACTACGAGCAGTACTTC. Translation: CASSSTTGLILNYEQYF.

The genes are TRBV19 and TRBJ1-5; D gene uncertain. Germline CDR1 reads LNHDA; CDR2 reads SQIVND (reference sequence). The ends were cut back, 7 bases at V and 1 base at J, with 11 bases in the middle. This CDR3 spans 14 amino acids. For the CDR3, the DNA is TGTGCCAGTACGGTTAACCGGAGCAATCAGCCCCAGCATTTT. It codes for CASTVNRSNQPQHF. The complete variable domain, with remaining parts taken from reference TRBV19 and TRBJ1-5, reads DGGITQSPKYLFRKEGQNVTLSCEQNLNHDAMYWYRQDPGQGLRLIYYSQIVNDFQKGDIAEGYSVSREKKESFPLTVTSAQKNPTAFYLCASTVNRSNQPQHFGDGTRLSIL.

This clone was observed a single time. J is TRBJ1-5 and V is TRBV29-1; D not certain. Germline assignment: CDR1 SQVTM and CDR2 ANQGSEA. The CDR3 runs 13 residues. The V end lost 5 bases, the J end lost 3 bases, and 11 bases lay between the germline ends. As DNA, the CDR3 is TGCAGCGTTTGCGAGCCACCCAATCAGCCCCAGCATTTT. Translating it yields CSVCEPPNQPQHF.

The V and J genes are TRBV5-4 and TRBJ2-5; no clear D gene. The germline V gene encodes CDR1 SGHNT and CDR2 YYREEE (reference sequence). The ends were cut back, 4 bases at V and 0 bases at J, with 10 bases in the middle. The CDR3 length is 14 residues. The CDR3 region is CASSQLQNQETQYF. The CDR3 bases are TGTGCCAGCAGCCAGCTGCAGAACCAAGAGACCCAGTACTTC.

This rearrangement joins TRBV5-4 to TRBJ2-1, with D perhaps TRBD1 or TRBD2 (6 bases each). Germline V CDR1 and CDR2: SGHNT, YYREEE (reference sequence). Trimming pared 5 bases from V and 7 bases from J, leaving 13 bases between. The CDR3 is 13 residues long. CDR3 bases: TGTGCCAGCAGGTTAGGAGGGGGAAATGAGCAGTTCTTC. Translated: CASRLGGGNEQFF.